This entry features one T cell receptor (beta chain) sequence. A much larger clone lies one base from this, so it may be a read error. The CDR3 contains 11 residues. From germline, CDR1 is LGHDT and CDR2 YNNKEL (reference sequence). Trimming cost V 5 bases and J 2 bases, with 2 bases left between them. This record belongs to a study of spatial heterogeneity in lung cancer. Using its own MiXCR run on the 5' RACE reads, TCRdb lists one record per CDR3 protein. The data contain roughly 26,000 distinct CDR3 sequences, 4.5% to 7.5% of them singletons. Time point noted: blood at routine non-recurrence follow-up after resection. Extraction of whole RNA from tumor, nontumor lung or frozen PBMC preceded unsorted sequencing.

The chain uses TRBV3-1 and TRBJ2-3; D gene uncertain. Sequences were derived from PBMCs, sampled at follow-up. This sequence originates from a male donor with early-stage non-small cell lung cancer. CDR3 in DNA: TGTGCCAGCAGCTCCACAGATACGCAGTATTTT. This gives the protein CASSSTDTQYF.